The 18 T cell receptor beta chains listed next were all sequenced from one sample in a study of shared clonotypes between healthy human individuals. The repertoire was sequenced with immunoSEQ multiplex PCR; TCRdb's copy has only in-frame clones and lacks some. The sample lists over 95,000 clones, around 65% occurring once. What was sequenced was memory CD8+ T cells sorted from blood. Subset indicated: CD45RO+ cells pooled with CCR7-negative TemRA cells. The source of these receptors is a woman under 40 in good health.

This chain links TRBV7-9 with TRBJ2-2; 8 bases are shared with TRBD2. The germline CDR1 and CDR2 sequences are SEHNR and FQNEAQ (reference sequence). CDR3 length: 18 residues. The V segment lost 5 bases and the J segment 5 bases; nucleotides outside the gene matches: 16. This chain's CDR3 is CASSPQRVAGGGTGELFF. CDR3 nucleotide sequence: TGTGCCAGCAGCCCACAGAGGGTCGCGGGAGGAGGGACCGGGGAGCTGTTTTTT.

The rearrangement links TRBV5-4 to TRBJ1-1; 11 nucleotides agree with TRBD1. With 4 bases clipped from V and 5 bases from J, the junction kept 4 bases outside the gene matches. The CDR3 has 14 amino acids. Germline V gives CDR1 SGHNT, CDR2 YYREEE (reference sequence). CDR3 residues: CASSGGTGGTEAFF. CDR3 in DNA: TGTGCCAGCAGCGGTGGGACAGGGGGTACTGAAGCTTTCTTT.

V is TRBV19 and J is TRBJ2-5; 7 bases fit TRBD1. CDR1 is LNHDA, CDR2 SQIVND, per germline (reference sequence). The CDR3 is 15 amino acids. After removal of 5 bases from V and 5 bases from J, the junction contained 11 bases not matched to a gene. The CDR3 protein is CASSFSQGLYETQYF. The DNA for the CDR3 is TGTGCCAGTAGTTTCTCACAGGGGTTGTACGAGACCCAGTACTTC.

This clone was picked up a small number of times. V and J are TRBV6-5 and TRBJ1-2, with 7 nucleotides matching TRBD1. Germline V CDR1 and CDR2: MNHEY, SVGAGI. This CDR3 has 14 residues. The trim removed 6 bases at V and 5 bases at J, leaving 9 bases unmatched. The DNA of the CDR3 is TGTGCCAGCAGCGGGACAGAACGAGGGTATGGCTACACCTTC. Protein sequence: CASSGTERGYGYTF.

This sequence joins TRBV11-2 and TRBJ1-2, with TRBD1 matching over 7 bases. CDR3 size: 14 residues. The V gene end was trimmed by 4 bases and the J gene end by 4 bases; junction bases not matched to a gene: 6. Germline V gene lookup returns CDR1 SGHAT and CDR2 FQNNGV. The CDR3 coding sequence is TGTGCCAGCAGCTCAAGGGACAGTTCCTATGGCTACACCTTC. Amino acids: CASSSRDSSYGYTF.

The chain employs TRBV28 and TRBJ1-5; D is uncertain. Germline loops: CDR1 MDHEN, CDR2 SYDVKM. The CDR3 is 11 amino acids. V was trimmed by 4 bases and J by 4 bases, leaving 2 bases between them. Written as DNA, the CDR3 is TGTGCCAGCAGTTGGAATCAGCCCCAGCATTTT. As protein: CASSWNQPQHF.

V gene TRBV9 combines with J gene TRBJ1-3, with 10 bases matching TRBD1. The V gene end was trimmed by 2 bases and the J gene end by 3 bases; junction bases not matched to a gene: 8. Germline V gene lookup returns CDR1 SGDLS and CDR2 YYNGEE. CDR3 length: 17 amino acids. The CDR3 bases are TGTGCCAGCAGCGTTACCGGGACAGGGGAAGGTGGAAACACCATATATTTT. It specifies CASSVTGTGEGGNTIYF.

V usage is TRBV27 and J usage is TRBJ1-1; the D gene is possibly TRBD1 (6 bases). CDR1 and CDR2 (germline): MNHEY, SMNVEV (reference sequence). This CDR3 is built from 15 residues. V lost 0 bases and J 5 bases, leaving 13 bases between the germline ends. The DNA of the CDR3 is TGTGCCAGCAGTTTATCGAGGGCAGGGGTTACTGAAGCTTTCTTT. This gives the protein CASSLSRAGVTEAFF.

The rearrangement joins TRBV10-1 to TRBJ2-5, with 13 bases aligning to TRBD2. The CDR3 consists of 17 residues. The junction had 8 bases not matched to a gene; V was cut back by 4 bases and J by 3 bases. Germline CDR1 WNHNN, CDR2 SYGVQD (reference sequence). The CDR3 loop is CASSALQGLAGEETQYF. CDR3 coding DNA: TGCGCCAGCAGTGCCCTCCAAGGACTAGCGGGAGAAGAGACCCAGTACTTC.

The V call is TRBV27, the J call TRBJ2-7; D is unresolved. The CDR3 has 13 amino acids. Germline CDR1 and CDR2: MNHEY and SMNVEV (reference sequence). V lost 0 bases to trimming and J lost 0 bases, with 3 bases between them. CDR3 in DNA: TGTGCCAGCAGTTTATCTCCCTCCTACGAGCAGTACTTC. Encoded protein: CASSLSPSYEQYF.

This clone is a singleton in its sample. The rearrangement joins TRBV10-2 to TRBJ2-7; possible D gene TRBD2, 6 bases. Germline V gives CDR1 WSHSY, CDR2 SAAADI. Trimming took off 10 bases at V and 0 bases at J, with 19 bases between the two ends. CDR3 length: 15 residues. The CDR3 reads CATRAAGPVSYEQYF. The CDR3 nucleotides read TGCGCCACCCGTGCAGCGGGTCCCGTCTCCTACGAGCAGTACTTC.

This clone was found many times. V and J are TRBV10-3 and TRBJ2-1, with D perhaps assigned TRBD1 or TRBD2 (5 bases each). V gave up 8 bases and J gave up 0 bases, with 11 bases separating them. CDR1 is ENHRY, CDR2 SYGVKD, per germline. The CDR3 is 14 amino acids. In DNA form, the CDR3 reads TGTGCCATCGCCAGGGACGGCTCCTACAATGAGCAGTTCTTC. Residues: CAIARDGSYNEQFF.

This clone was counted only a few times. The V and J genes are TRBV11-2 and TRBJ1-4; D is ambiguous. In germline, CDR1 is SGHAT, CDR2 FQNNGV. The CDR3 runs 14 residues. Trimming took off 5 bases at V and 12 bases at J, with 19 bases between the two ends. The chain's CDR3 is CASSPPRGVRELFF. CDR3 DNA sequence: TGTGCCAGCAGCCCCCCACGCGGGGTCCGGGAACTGTTTTTT. The complete variable domain, with remaining parts taken from reference TRBV11-2 and TRBJ1-4, reads EAGVAQSPRYKIIEKRQSVAFWCNPISGHATLYWYQQILGQGPKLLIQFQNNGVVDDSQLPKDRFSAERLKGVDSTLKIQPAKLEDSAVYLCASSPPRGVRELFFGSGTQLSVL.

The V gene is TRBV28, the J gene TRBJ1-5, with TRBD1 as a possible D gene (6 bases). Germline CDR1 and CDR2: MDHEN and SYDVKM. V was clipped by 11 bases and J by 1 base, with 15 bases between them. The CDR3 runs 14 residues. CDR3 sequence (DNA): TGTGCCGCAGGGGAGCAGGGAAGCAATCAGCCCCAGCATTTT. This codes for CAAGEQGSNQPQHF.

There are a few counts of this clone. This chain joins TRBV30 and TRBJ2-5, with 12 bases identical to TRBD2. The last part of the DNA fits TRBJ2-7 better; the J call may be wrong. The CDR3 is 16 residues long. CDR1 is GTSNPN, CDR2 SVGIG, per germline (reference sequence). The CDR3 loop is CAWSGLAGEKTYEQYF. CDR3 in DNA: TGTGCCTGGAGTGGACTAGCGGGAGAAAAGACCTACGAGCAGTACTTC.

For this clone: The DNA is left out, because the CDR3 cannot be placed on it with certainty; the CDR3 is given as TCRdb lists it. V and J are TRBV27 and TRBJ1-1. The CDR3 sequence runs 15 residues, both termini included. Germline V gene data show CDR1 as MNHEY and CDR2 as SMNVEV (reference sequence). The CDR3 loop is CASSTSVKLNTEAFF.

This clone was counted between two and nine times. V and J are TRBV27 and TRBJ1-1; D unclear. The CDR3 spans 13 residues. V was trimmed by 0 bases and J by 5 bases, leaving 7 bases between them. Germline CDR1 is MNHEY and CDR2 is SMNVEV (reference sequence). The CDR3, as DNA: TGTGCCAGCAGTTTATCCGAGAGGACTGAAGCTTTCTTT. It specifies CASSLSERTEAFF.

This rearrangement joins TRBV5-4 to TRBJ2-3; the D call may be TRBD1 or TRBD2 (6 bases each). V was shortened by 1 base and J by 2 bases, with 14 bases between the two germline ends. Germline lookup yields CDR1 SGHNT and CDR2 YYREEE (reference sequence). The CDR3 covers 16 residues. The CDR3 region has the DNA TGTGCCAGCAGCTTGTGGGCGGGACATACCACAGATACGCAGTATTTT. As protein: CASSLWAGHTTDTQYF.